Following are 15 T cell receptor beta chains from one sample sequenced in a study of breast tumors, draining lymph nodes, adjacent tissues. TCRdb fed the multiplex PCR reads into MiXCR, producing one record per CDR3 protein. The top ten clones hold more than 30% of a sample with 12,000 to 15,000 distinct CDR3 sequences, approximately 50% of them seen once. Specimen: tumor-adjacent breast tissue. These receptors were collected from a female donor with breast cancer. Some clones in this sample may be carry-over from other donors' samples.

The chain links TRBV10-3 to TRBJ2-7, with a possible D match to TRBD2 (6 bases). CDR3 length: 16 residues. V shed 2 bases and J shed 3 bases, with 17 bases lying between them. The germline gives CDR1 ENHRY, CDR2 SYGVKD. CDR3 region: CAISEPGTRNYYEQYF. DNA for the CDR3: TGTGCCATCAGTGAGCCCGGGACTCGGAACTACTACGAGCAGTACTTC.

In DNA, the CDR3 is TGCGCCAGCAGTGAAGTAGCCGGGAGGCTCTCAGATACGCAGTATTTT. Translated: CASSEVAGRLSDTQYF. The gene calls are TRBV10-1 and TRBJ2-3; TRBD2 agrees at 7 bases. Trimming at V came to 3 bases and at J to 4 bases, leaving 10 bases not matched to a gene. This CDR3 spans 16 amino acids. Germline V lookup: CDR1 WNHNN, CDR2 SYGVQD (reference sequence).

This chain connects TRBV6-5 to TRBJ2-5; D remains ambiguous. CDR3 size: 17 residues. Germline CDR1 is MNHEY and CDR2 is SVGAGI. The V end lost 1 base, the J end lost 1 base, and 16 bases lay between the germline ends. CDR3 sequence: CASSYWRGRPSQETQYF. The CDR3 DNA reads as TGTGCCAGCAGTTACTGGAGAGGCAGGCCGAGCCAAGAGACCCAGTACTTC.

V gene TRBV20-1 combines with J gene TRBJ2-1; possible D gene TRBD1, 6 bases. CDR1 and CDR2 from the germline V gene are DFQATT and SNEGSKA (reference sequence). With 6 bases removed from V and 1 base from J, the gap between germline ends came to 13 bases. The CDR3 loop spans 14 amino acids. The CDR3 sequence: CSALRTVSYNEQFF. CDR3 nucleotides: TGCAGTGCCCTCAGGACAGTTTCCTACAATGAGCAGTTCTTC.

This clonotype came up a few times. This chain uses TRBV20-1 with TRBJ1-2; a possible D gene is TRBD1 (6 bases). The germline V gene encodes CDR1 DFQATT and CDR2 SNEGSKA (reference sequence). The CDR3 sequence is 12 residues long. The germline V and J ends were trimmed by 0 bases and 5 bases, with 7 bases remaining between them. The CDR3 here is CSAREGAYGYTF. The CDR3 DNA reads TGCAGTGCTAGAGAGGGGGCGTATGGCTACACCTTC.

Judged by abundance, this clonotype is large (0.1 to 1%). This rearrangement joins TRBV19 to TRBJ1-2; no firm D call. Trimming removed 1 base from V and 6 bases from J, with 6 bases in between. Germline loops: CDR1 LNHDA, CDR2 SQIVND (reference sequence). The CDR3 has 12 amino acids. CDR3 loop: CASSIANDGYTF. CDR3 bases: TGTGCCAGTAGTATAGCAAATGATGGCTACACCTTC.

By sample share, this clonotype is medium-sized. This chain links TRBV18 with TRBJ1-5, with TRBD1 matching over 8 bases. With 4 bases clipped from V and 3 bases from J, the junction kept 5 bases outside the gene matches. The CDR3 has 15 amino acids. The germline gives CDR1 KGHSH, CDR2 LQKENI. The CDR3 loop is CASSQSDRDNQPQHF. CDR3 coding DNA: TGTGCCAGCTCACAGTCGGACAGGGACAATCAGCCCCAGCATTTT.

This clonotype has just one count. V gene TRBV7-9 combines with J gene TRBJ2-7; 8 bases agree with TRBD1. CDR1 SEHNR and CDR2 FQNEAQ come from the germline V gene (reference sequence). The length of the CDR3 is 14 residues. After removal of 3 bases from V and 6 bases from J, the junction contained 7 bases not matched to a gene. The CDR3 region is CASSFGTGLSEQYF. The CDR3, as DNA: TGTGCCAGCAGCTTCGGGACAGGCTTAAGCGAGCAGTACTTC. The variable domain in full, with the rest retrieved from reference TRBV7-9 and TRBJ2-7, is DTGVSQNPRHKITKRGQNVTFRCDPISEHNRLYWYRQTLGQGPEFLTYFQNEAQLEKSRLLSDRFSAERPKGSFSTLEIQRTEQGDSAMYLCASSFGTGLSEQYFGPGTRLTVT.

The rearrangement links TRBV19 to TRBJ1-4, with D possibly TRBD1 on 5 matching bases. Trimming took 4 bases from V and 8 from J, leaving 17 bases between them. Germline values: CDR1 LNHDA, CDR2 SQIVND (reference sequence). The CDR3 extends over 15 amino acids. The CDR3 DNA reads as TGTGCCAGTAGTACCCCAGGAAGGGGCAAAGAAAAACTGTTTTTT. This translates into CASSTPGRGKEKLFF.

The chain joins TRBV5-1 to TRBJ2-7; tentatively, D is TRBD2 (5 bases). The germline V gene encodes CDR1 SGHRS and CDR2 YFSETQ. Deletions cut 0 bases from V and 7 bases from J, with 20 bases between. The CDR3 consists of 16 residues. CDR3 sequence: CASSLVLAAASEEQYF. Written as DNA, the CDR3 is TGCGCCAGCAGCTTGGTGCTAGCCGCCGCTTCTGAAGAGCAGTACTTC.

Many counts were recorded for this clonotype. A single base separates this from a much larger clone, so it may be a read error. The rearrangement links TRBV6-1 to TRBJ2-7, with no clear D. Deletions cut 5 bases from V and 0 bases from J, with 8 bases between. This CDR3 region has 13 residues. Germline CDR1 MNHNS, CDR2 SASEGT. For the CDR3, the DNA is TGTGCCAGCAGTCCATGGAGCTCCTACGAGCAGTACTTC. The encoded protein is CASSPWSSYEQYF.

CDR3 DNA sequence: TGCAGTGAAAGTCTAGCGGGGTCCTACGAGCAGTACTTC. Amino acid sequence: CSESLAGSYEQYF. The rearrangement links TRBV20-1 to TRBJ2-7; 9 bases map to TRBD2. Germline lookup yields CDR1 DFQATT and CDR2 SNEGSKA (reference sequence). Unmatched junction bases numbered 5, after V lost 7 bases and J lost 1 base. This CDR3 has 13 residues.

By share, this clonotype ranks as medium-sized. The rearrangement uses TRBV7-2 and TRBJ2-5; tentatively, D is TRBD1 (5 bases). CDR3 length: 12 residues. From germline, CDR1 is SGHTA and CDR2 FQGNSA. Trimming left V 5 bases short and J 9 bases short, with 13 bases between. The CDR3 sequence: CASSTRVMAQYF. The DNA of the CDR3 is TGTGCCAGCAGCACCAGGGTGATGGCCCAGTACTTC.

J is TRBJ2-1 and V is TRBV4-1, with 7 bases matching TRBD2. V was clipped by 4 bases and J by 6 bases; unmatched bases: 6. Germline lookup yields CDR1 MGHRA and CDR2 YSYEKL. CDR3 length equals 14 residues. The CDR3 DNA reads TGCGCCAGCAGCCCAGCGGGACGAGTCAATGAGCAGTTCTTC. It specifies CASSPAGRVNEQFF.

This rearrangement joins TRBV6-4 to TRBJ1-4; D is uncertain. Germline CDR1 MRHNA, CDR2 SNTAGT. CDR3 length: 10 amino acids. Trimming took 8 bases from V and 5 from J, leaving 3 bases between them. In DNA, the CDR3 is TGTGCCAGCCCCAATGAAAAACTGTTTTTT. Translating it yields CASPNEKLFF.